This TCR beta chain appears in the sequencing data of a study of cytomegalovirus exposure and HLA in healthy donors. Study-wide results and limits: It was reported that TCR beta sequences correctly inferred the HLA-A and HLA-B alleles for most subjects. By HLA locus, TCR association rates varied in a later analysis, with DRB1 showing the most and HLA-C the fewest. For most TCR beta V segments, an earlier analysis put the productive rate at about 87% or about 30% of the time.

Notes on this clone: The antigen is undetermined.

This CDR3 is built from 18 residues. Trimming stripped 1 base from V and 2 bases from J, with 21 bases between. Researchers ran the PCR with 60 Vbeta and 13 Jbeta primers. Method: immunoSEQ multiplex PCR; TCRdb's copy keeps in-frame clones and lacks some. The sample holds roughly 250,000 clones, roughly two thirds seen once. Sequencing was performed on PBMCs. The TCR originated in a female donor in good health and CMV-seronegative. V usage is TRBV5-3 and J usage is TRBJ2-5; tentatively, D is TRBD2 (6 bases). TRBV5-3 is recorded as an ORF, its role being uncertain. Here the CDR3 reads CARSLKMGSGNQQETQYF. The CDR3, as DNA: TGTGCCAGAAGCTTGAAGATGGGTAGCGGAAACCAACAAGAGACCCAGTACTTC.